Sequencing of this T cell receptor beta chain was carried out in a study of blood T cell repertoires in COVID-19. Study-level information: The study drew acute and convalescent COVID-19 samples from the United States, Italy and Spain. From T cells, B-cell-depleted T cells, or PBMCs came the material, which was cDNA or gDNA.

In germline, CDR1 is MNHEY, CDR2 SMNVEV (reference sequence). The CDR3 is 14 amino acids. With V trimmed by 4 bases and J by 5 bases, 5 bases remained unmatched. Authors' analysis steps: From reference gene primer amplification, estimates of nucleated cell counts were derived. Assay: immunoSEQ multiplex PCR; the TCRdb copy retains only in-frame clones and omits some. That table furnishes V, J and clone size, whereas the DNA furnished D and trimming. The sample records more than 100,000 clones, 84% being singletons. The V gene is TRBV27, the J gene TRBJ2-7; TRBD2 matches 10 bases. The sequencing input was peripheral blood. The sequence was collected from an elderly woman with acute or convalescent COVID-19. CDR3 loop: CASSYSSGSHEQYF. The CDR3 region has the DNA TGTGCCAGCAGTTACTCTAGCGGGAGCCACGAGCAGTACTTC.